The entry that follows covers one TCR beta chain sequence. The record originates from a study of blood T cell repertoires in COVID-19. Study context: The origin of the acute and convalescent COVID-19 samples was the United States, Italy and Spain. T cells, B-cell-depleted T cells, or PBMCs provided the cDNA or gDNA that served as material.

This CDR3 is 12 amino acids long. Germline lookup yields CDR1 MDHEN and CDR2 SYDVKM. V was pared by 2 bases and J by 6 bases, with 6 bases between. Method: immunoSEQ multiplex PCR; TCRdb's copy keeps in-frame clones and lacks some. The sample records 120,000 or so clones, roughly 72% being singletons. The clonotype was recovered from a man between 60 and 70 years old with acute or convalescent COVID-19. The V call is TRBV28, the J call TRBJ2-3; tentatively, D is TRBD2 (5 bases). Sequencing was done on a sample of peripheral blood. The DNA of the CDR3 is TGTGCCAGCAGTTTAGGGAGTGATACGCAGTATTTT. The encoded protein is CASSLGSDTQYF.